This TCR beta chain was found in a study of OX40 agonist ivuxolimab in advanced cancers. For the study at large: Six ivuxolimab dose levels, 0.01 to 10 mg/kg, were given intravenously every 2 weeks.

The CDR3 contains 16 residues. With 3 bases removed from V and 1 base from J, the gap between germline ends came to 15 bases. Per the germline V gene, CDR1 is MDHEN and CDR2 is SYDVKM. Profiling relied on immunoSEQ multiplex PCR, and the TCRdb table lists in-frame clones only, not all of them. Among about 53,000 clones, 80% to 90% were seen once, and the ten largest hold approximately 10%. Notes on this clone: The antigen is unknown.

Whole-study findings and limits: Specificity for antigen went undetermined in the expanded peripheral T cells.

Researchers took blood at baseline, on cycle 4 day 1, and on cycle 7 day 1. Sequencing was performed on CD4+ or CD8+ T cells sorted from blood, taken in a trial of the OX40 agonist ivuxolimab. This clonotype was obtained from an adult with an advanced solid tumor such as melanoma, head and neck, liver or kidney cancer. This rearrangement joins TRBV28 to TRBJ1-1; tentative D call: TRBD1 (5 bases). CDR3 region: CASSFSRGTGNTEAFF. The DNA of the CDR3 is TGTGCCAGCAGTTTCTCGAGGGGTACAGGGAACACTGAAGCTTTCTTT.